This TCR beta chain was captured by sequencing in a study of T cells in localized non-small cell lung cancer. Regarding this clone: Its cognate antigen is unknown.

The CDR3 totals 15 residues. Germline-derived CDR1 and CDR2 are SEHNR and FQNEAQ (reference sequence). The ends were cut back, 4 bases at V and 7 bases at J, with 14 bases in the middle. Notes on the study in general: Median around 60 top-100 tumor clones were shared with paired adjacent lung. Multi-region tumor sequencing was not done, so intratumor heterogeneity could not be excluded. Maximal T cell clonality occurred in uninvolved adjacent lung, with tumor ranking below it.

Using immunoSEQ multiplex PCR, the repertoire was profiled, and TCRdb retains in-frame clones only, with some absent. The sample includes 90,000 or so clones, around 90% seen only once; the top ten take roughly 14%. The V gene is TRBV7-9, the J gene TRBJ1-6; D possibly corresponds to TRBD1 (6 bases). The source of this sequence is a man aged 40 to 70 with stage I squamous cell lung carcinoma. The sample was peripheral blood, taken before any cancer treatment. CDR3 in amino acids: CASSSGGGRNSPLHF. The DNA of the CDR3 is TGTGCCAGCAGCTCCGGGGGGGGGCGGAATTCACCCCTCCACTTT.